This T cell receptor beta chain appears in the sequencing data of a study of cytomegalovirus exposure and HLA in healthy donors. Study-wide findings and caveats: Later analysis found that TCR beta chains associated with HLA were more clonally expanded than other, equally common chains. In a later analysis, at a false discovery rate of 0.05, roughly 16,000 TCR beta sequences matched HLA alleles. Diagnosis of cytomegalovirus status made by the classifier reportedly showed high specificity and sensitivity. In an earlier analysis, productive rearrangement rates for most beta V segments clustered near 87% or 30%.

The primer mix had 60 Vbeta and 13 Jbeta primers. The assay was immunoSEQ multiplex PCR, and TCRdb's table has in-frame clones only and misses some. The table lists some 110,000 clones. The length of the CDR3 is 15 residues. The V end lost 0 bases, the J end lost 3 bases, and 12 bases lay between the germline ends. Germline CDR1 LGHNA, CDR2 YSLEER. Of note for this clone: The target antigen is unknown.

What was sequenced was PBMCs. J is TRBJ2-7 and V is TRBV4-3; D not certain. The TCR sequence derives from a man aged 25 to 40 in good health and CMV-seronegative. This CDR3 reads CASSQDALYRYEQYF. CDR3 nucleotides: TGCGCCAGCAGCCAAGATGCCCTCTATCGCTACGAGCAGTACTTC.